The 19 T cell receptor beta chains reported below all come from one sample, sequenced in a study of shared clonotypes between healthy human individuals. Only in-frame clones appear in the TCRdb table, and some are missing; sequencing was by immunoSEQ multiplex PCR. The sample records about 1.5 million clones, around 98% being singletons. The specimen sequenced was naive CD4+ T cells sorted from blood. The subset is: CD45RA+ positively selected. These receptors all come from a young man in good health.

The gene calls are TRBV5-1 and TRBJ2-5, with 11 nucleotides matching TRBD1. After removal of 0 bases from V and 4 bases from J, the junction contained 11 bases not matched to a gene. CDR1 is SGHRS, CDR2 YFSETQ, per germline. The CDR3 has 18 residues. CDR3 amino acids: CASSLGRGDRGNGETQYF. Written as DNA, the CDR3 is TGCGCCAGCAGCTTGGGTCGTGGGGACAGGGGGAATGGAGAGACCCAGTACTTC. The full variable domain, with the rest looked up from reference TRBV5-1 and TRBJ2-5, is KAGVTQTPRYLIKTRGQQVTLSCSPISGHRSVSWYQQTPGQGLQFLFEYFSETQRNKGNFPGRFSGRQFSNSRSEMNVSTLELGDSALYLCASSLGRGDRGNGETQYFGPGTRLLVL.

The rearrangement links TRBV19 to TRBJ2-2; 10 bases are shared with TRBD1. This CDR3 contains 16 residues. Germline lookup yields CDR1 LNHDA and CDR2 SQIVND (reference sequence). The ends lost 5 bases at V and 2 bases at J; junction bases unmatched: 5. The CDR3 is CASSVRDRGNTGELFF. As DNA, the CDR3 is TGTGCCAGTAGTGTTAGGGACAGGGGAAACACCGGGGAGCTGTTTTTT. The variable domain in full, completed from reference TRBV19 and TRBJ2-2, reads DGGITQSPKYLFRKEGQNVTLSCEQNLNHDAMYWYRQDPGQGLRLIYYSQIVNDFQKGDIAEGYSVSREKKESFPLTVTSAQKNPTAFYLCASSVRDRGNTGELFFGEGSRLTVL.

This chain joins TRBV9 and TRBJ2-3; D call uncertain. Germline-derived CDR1 and CDR2 are SGDLS and YYNGEE. Trimming pared 3 bases from V and 1 base from J, leaving 3 bases between. CDR3 length: 12 residues. The DNA of the CDR3 is TGTGCCAGCAGCGGAGGCACAGATACGCAGTATTTT. Its translation is CASSGGTDTQYF.

Remarks on this clone: Other DNA sequences in this sample translate to the same CDR3. The rearrangement uses TRBV5-6 and TRBJ2-7, with TRBD2 matching over 11 bases. The junction had 3 bases not matched to a gene; V was cut back by 4 bases and J by 0 bases. Germline CDR1 reads SGHDT; CDR2 reads YYEEEE. CDR3 length equals 15 residues. The CDR3 DNA sequence: TGTGCCAGCAGCCTAACTAGCGGGAGCTCCTACGAGCAGTACTTC. Translated: CASSLTSGSSYEQYF.

The chain joins TRBV10-3 to TRBJ1-2; TRBD1 might be the D (6 bases). Germline lookup yields CDR1 ENHRY and CDR2 SYGVKD. The CDR3 consists of 13 residues. Trimming took 0 bases from V and 6 from J, leaving 8 bases between them. The CDR3 bases are TGTGCCATCAGTGAGTCTGGGGGGCATGGCTACACCTTC. Its translation is CAISESGGHGYTF.

The chain couples TRBV7-4 to TRBJ1-3; D unresolved. V was shortened by 3 bases and J by 2 bases, with 17 bases between the two germline ends. This CDR3 is 17 amino acids long. Germline CDR1 is SGHVT and CDR2 is SQSDAQ. This CDR3 reads CASSFFLWASPGNTIYF. The CDR3 coding sequence is TGTGCCAGCAGCTTTTTTTTATGGGCATCCCCTGGAAACACCATATATTTT. The full variable domain, its missing parts supplied by reference TRBV7-4 and TRBJ1-3, is GAGVSQSPRYKVAKRGRDVALRCDSISGHVTLYWYRQTLGQGSEVLTYSQSDAQRDKSGRPSGRFSAERPERSVSTLKIQRTEQGDSAVYLCASSFFLWASPGNTIYFGEGSWLTVV.

The rearrangement joins TRBV25-1 to TRBJ1-4; 9 bases are shared with TRBD1. Germline CDR1 reads MGHDK; CDR2 reads SYGVNS. This CDR3 is built from 15 residues. Trimming removed 6 bases from V and 8 bases from J; junction bases left unmatched: 10. CDR3 residues: CASRPTGGRGEKLFF. DNA for the CDR3: TGTGCCAGCAGGCCTACAGGGGGCAGGGGCGAAAAACTGTTTTTT.

V gene TRBV28 combines with J gene TRBJ1-1; D is ambiguous. Deletions cut 8 bases from V and 0 bases from J, with 13 bases between. Germline V CDR1 and CDR2: MDHEN, SYDVKM. There are 14 residues in the CDR3. CDR3 coding DNA: TGTGCCAGCTCCCCCCGGGCGCTGAACACTGAAGCTTTCTTT. Its protein is CASSPRALNTEAFF.

The V gene is TRBV7-9, the J gene TRBJ2-1; 9 nucleotides agree with TRBD1. J was trimmed by 8 bases and V by 5 bases; bases with no gene match: 4. The CDR3 is made up of 13 amino acids. Germline loops: CDR1 SEHNR, CDR2 FQNEAQ (reference sequence). The CDR3 DNA follows: TGTGCCAGCAGCGTGGACAGGGGAGATGAGCAGTTCTTC. Protein: CASSVDRGDEQFF.

The genes are TRBV4-2 and TRBJ2-7; the match to TRBD2 covers 10 bases. The CDR3 runs 13 residues. Germline CDR1 and CDR2: LGHNA and YNFKEQ. Trimming at V came to 4 bases and at J to 4 bases, leaving 1 base not matched to a gene. CDR3 amino acids: CASSRTSGYEQYF. In DNA form, the CDR3 reads TGTGCCAGCAGCCGGACTAGCGGTTACGAGCAGTACTTC.

A note on this clone: The same CDR3 also results from other DNA sequences found in this sample. V is TRBV5-1 and J is TRBJ2-1, with D possibly matching TRBD2 (6 bases). Deletions cut 1 base from V and 0 bases from J, with 8 bases between. Germline V gives CDR1 SGHRS, CDR2 YFSETQ. This CDR3 comprises 15 residues. Here the CDR3 reads CASSLRGSSYNEQFF. In DNA, the CDR3 is TGCGCCAGCAGCTTGCGGGGGAGCTCCTACAATGAGCAGTTCTTC.

The chain is built from TRBV28 and TRBJ2-7, with D uncertain. The germline V gene encodes CDR1 MDHEN and CDR2 SYDVKM. The CDR3 runs 14 residues. With 7 bases removed from V and 0 bases from J, the gap between germline ends came to 13 bases. CDR3 DNA sequence: TGTGCCAGCAATTCCCCCCGAAGCTCCTACGAGCAGTACTTC. It translates to CASNSPRSSYEQYF. Complete variable domain (other parts from reference TRBV28 and TRBJ2-7): DVKVTQSSRYLVKRTGEKVFLECVQDMDHENMFWYRQDPGLGLRLIYFSYDVKMKEKGDIPEGYSVSREKKERFSLILESASTNQTSMYLCASNSPRSSYEQYFGPGTRLTVT.

This chain links TRBV18 with TRBJ1-1, with D uncertain. CDR1 and CDR2 (germline): KGHSH, LQKENI. The CDR3 is made up of 13 amino acids. V was shortened by 0 bases and J by 5 bases, with 7 bases between the two germline ends. CDR3 residues: CASSPPVSTEAFF. DNA of the CDR3: TGTGCCAGCTCACCACCGGTCTCTACTGAAGCTTTCTTT. Full variable domain (remainder filled in from reference TRBV18 and TRBJ1-1): NAGVMQNPRHLVRRRGQEARLRCSPMKGHSHVYWYRQLPEEGLKFMVYLQKENIIDESGMPKERFSAEFPKEGPSILRIQQVVRGDSAAYFCASSPPVSTEAFFGQGTRLTVV.

Concerning this clone itself: Mismatch with germline at one junction end may stem from a read error. The chain couples TRBV5-1 to TRBJ2-7, with TRBD1 identical over 9 bases. This CDR3 is built from 11 residues. Germline lookup yields CDR1 SGHRS and CDR2 YFSETQ. Here the CDR3 DNA reads TGCGCCAGCAGCTTGAGGGACAGGGCGGACTTC. Translated: CASSLRDRADF.

The chain is built from TRBV9 and TRBJ2-2; 8 bases are a match to TRBD1. The V gene end was trimmed by 2 bases and the J gene end by 0 bases; junction bases not matched to a gene: 6. Germline V gives CDR1 SGDLS, CDR2 YYNGEE. The CDR3 spans 17 residues. CDR3 residues: CASSVETGAANTGELFF. The CDR3 nucleotides read TGTGCCAGCAGCGTGGAGACAGGGGCCGCGAACACCGGGGAGCTGTTTTTT.

The chain couples TRBV30 to TRBJ2-7, with D perhaps TRBD1 or TRBD2 (6 bases each). The CDR3 loop spans 15 amino acids. CDR1 and CDR2 (germline): GTSNPN, SVGIG (reference sequence). Trimming shortened V by 3 bases and J by 2 bases, and 17 bases separated the two germline ends. The DNA for the CDR3 is TGTGCCTGGAGCCGTTCTTATCGGGGGCCCTACGAGCAGTACTTC. Translated, it gives CAWSRSYRGPYEQYF.

The gene calls are TRBV18 and TRBJ1-2; D gene ambiguous. This CDR3 comprises 13 residues. Looked up from germline, CDR1 is KGHSH and CDR2 is LQKENI. Trimming stripped 3 bases from V and 6 bases from J, with 11 bases between. The CDR3 region is CASSPADPNGYTF. CDR3 sequence (DNA): TGTGCCAGCTCACCGGCTGATCCCAATGGCTACACCTTC.

On this clone itself: This specimen includes other DNA sequences encoding the same CDR3. The rearrangement uses TRBV15 and TRBJ2-1; possibly TRBD2 for D (6 bases). Deletions cut 0 bases from V and 1 base from J, with 7 bases between. Germline V gene lookup returns CDR1 LNHNV and CDR2 YYDKDF (reference sequence). There are 15 residues in the CDR3. The CDR3 nucleotides read TGTGCCACCAGCAGAGATCGGGGGTCCTACAATGAGCAGTTCTTC. Amino acid sequence: CATSRDRGSYNEQFF.

The chain couples TRBV18 to TRBJ1-4, with 9 bases matching TRBD1. V lost 3 bases and J lost 10; bases outside the gene matches: 12. Germline V CDR1 and CDR2: KGHSH, LQKENI. This CDR3 contains 16 residues. The DNA of the CDR3 is TGTGCCAGCTCACCGCTGGCGGGACAGGGCTCCGTAAAACTGTTTTTT. Translating it yields CASSPLAGQGSVKLFF.